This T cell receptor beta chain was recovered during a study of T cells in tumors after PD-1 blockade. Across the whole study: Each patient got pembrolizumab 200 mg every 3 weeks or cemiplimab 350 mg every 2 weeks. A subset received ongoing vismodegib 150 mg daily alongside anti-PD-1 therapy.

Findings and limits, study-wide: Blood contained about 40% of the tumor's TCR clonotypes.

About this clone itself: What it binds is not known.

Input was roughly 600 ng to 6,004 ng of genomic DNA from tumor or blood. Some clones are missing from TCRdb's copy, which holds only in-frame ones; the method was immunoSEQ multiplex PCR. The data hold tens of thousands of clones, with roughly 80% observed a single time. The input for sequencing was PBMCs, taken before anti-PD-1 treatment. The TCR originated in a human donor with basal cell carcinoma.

The CDR3 region has the DNA TGTGCCAGTAGTATTGGGGAAGCGGGCTATGGCTACACCTTC. Translated: CASSIGEAGYGYTF. The J gene is TRBJ1-2, the V gene TRBV19; D gene ambiguous. The length of the CDR3 is 14 residues. V lost 3 bases to trimming and J lost 4 bases, with 12 bases between them. Germline CDR1 is LNHDA and CDR2 is SQIVND (reference sequence).